What follows describes a single T cell receptor (beta chain). The repertoire was sequenced with immunoSEQ multiplex PCR; TCRdb's copy has only in-frame clones and lacks some. Altogether under 200,000 clones are present, approximately 80% being singletons, with the ten largest covering roughly 13%. The source of the sample is a study of blood T cell repertoires in COVID-19. Across the whole study: Samples representing acute and convalescent COVID-19 were sourced from the United States, Italy and Spain.

The CDR3 length is 14 residues. Germline assignment: CDR1 SEHNR and CDR2 FQNEAQ (reference sequence). V shed 6 bases, J shed 0 bases, and the junction held 4 bases outside the gene matches. Recovered status applied to Cohort 3 donors who had two consecutive negative PCRs. It also applied to those with clearance or with symptom resolution. The sequence was collected from a woman aged 60-75 years who had recovered from COVID-19. Sequenced material: PBMCs or T cells enriched from blood (not recorded which). This chain joins TRBV7-9 and TRBJ1-1; 7 nucleotides align to TRBD1. The CDR3 here is CASRLDRLNTEAFF. The CDR3 bases are TGTGCCAGCAGATTGGACAGGCTGAACACTGAAGCTTTCTTT. The whole variable domain, remainder taken from reference TRBV7-9 and TRBJ1-1, is DTGVSQNPRHKITKRGQNVTFRCDPISEHNRLYWYRQTLGQGPEFLTYFQNEAQLEKSRLLSDRFSAERPKGSFSTLEIQRTEQGDSAMYLCASRLDRLNTEAFFGQGTRLTVV.